These T cell receptor beta chains were read from a single sample in a study of shared clonotypes between healthy human individuals. Measured with immunoSEQ multiplex PCR; TCRdb has only the in-frame clones, and not every one. The table records 2.3 million or so clones, more than 80% of them present only once. Specimen: naive CD4+ T cells from PBMCs. These receptors originate from a man aged 18 to 35 in good health. Some clones in this sample may be carry-over from other donors' samples. Each CDR3 is given with its conserved first and last residue. Fields, in order: clone size, V gene, D gene, J gene, CDR3 DNA, CDR3 protein. The D gene is left open where the match is weak. Clone size is shown for a subset of rows, as once, few, many or a class of expanded clone.

abundance: -
v_gene: TRBV5-6
d_gene: -
j_gene: TRBJ1-3
CDR3nt: TGTGCCAGCAGTTATACCCAACAGTATCTCTCTGGAAACACCATATATTTT
CDR3aa: CASSYTQQYLSGNTIYF

abundance: -
v_gene: TRBV28
d_gene: -
j_gene: TRBJ1-2
CDR3nt: TGTGCCAGCAGTCTAATTGGGGGATACTCTTATGGCTACACCTTC
CDR3aa: CASSLIGGYSYGYTF

abundance: -
v_gene: TRBV18
d_gene: TRBD2
j_gene: TRBJ2-7
CDR3nt: TGTGCCAGCTCACCACCTATCCTGCTAGCGGGAATGGACGAGCAGTACTTC
CDR3aa: CASSPPILLAGMDEQYF

abundance: once
v_gene: TRBV5-6
d_gene: -
j_gene: TRBJ2-2
CDR3nt: TGTGCCAGCAGCTACATCGGGATGGGTCCCGGGGAGCTGTTTTTT
CDR3aa: CASSYIGMGPGELFF

abundance: -
v_gene: TRBV28
d_gene: TRBD1
j_gene: TRBJ1-2
CDR3nt: TGTGCCAGCAGTCTCATCCATTCAGGGGGAAAGTTTCGCTACACCTTC
CDR3aa: CASSLIHSGGKFRYTF

abundance: -
v_gene: TRBV7-2
d_gene: -
j_gene: TRBJ1-1
CDR3nt: TGTGCCAGCAGCTTATCCCGGACAGAAGCTTTCTTT
CDR3aa: CASSLSRTEAFF

abundance: -
v_gene: TRBV28
d_gene: -
j_gene: TRBJ2-2
CDR3nt: TGTGCCAGCAGTCGGGAGGGGGCCTGGGCCGGGGAGCTGTTTTTT
CDR3aa: CASSREGAWAGELFF

abundance: -
v_gene: TRBV5-1
d_gene: -
j_gene: TRBJ2-5
CDR3nt: TGCGCCAGCAGCTTGGACCCCCGGGAGACCCAGTACTTC
CDR3aa: CASSLDPRETQYF

abundance: -
v_gene: TRBV6-5
d_gene: TRBD2
j_gene: TRBJ2-7
CDR3nt: TGTGCCAGCAGTTACCGACTAGCGGGAGAGTACGAGCAGTACTTC
CDR3aa: CASSYRLAGEYEQYF

abundance: once
v_gene: TRBV28
d_gene: -
j_gene: TRBJ1-3
CDR3nt: TGTGCCAGCAGTTTACGCGTCGTCGATTCCCGAAACACCATATATTTT
CDR3aa: CASSLRVVDSRNTIYF

abundance: -
v_gene: TRBV5-4
d_gene: -
j_gene: TRBJ1-1
CDR3nt: TGTGCCAGCAGCTTGTCTCAGGGCACTGAAGCTTTCTTT
CDR3aa: CASSLSQGTEAFF

abundance: -
v_gene: TRBV5-1
d_gene: -
j_gene: TRBJ2-7
CDR3nt: TGCGCCAGCAAAGGGATATCGGTCTACGAGCAGTACTTC
CDR3aa: CASKGISVYEQYF

abundance: -
v_gene: TRBV28
d_gene: TRBD1
j_gene: TRBJ1-4
CDR3nt: TGTGCCAGCTCTTCTCCGGACAGGGCAGATGAAAAACTGTTTTTT
CDR3aa: CASSSPDRADEKLFF

abundance: -
v_gene: TRBV6-1
d_gene: TRBD1
j_gene: TRBJ1-1
CDR3nt: TGTGCCAGCAGTTTGCAGGGGGGAGACACTGAAGCTTTCTTT
CDR3aa: CASSLQGGDTEAFF

abundance: -
v_gene: TRBV11-2
d_gene: -
j_gene: TRBJ2-7
CDR3nt: TGTGCCAGCAGCTTAGCAGCAGCCGAGCAGTACTTC
CDR3aa: CASSLAAAEQYF

abundance: -
v_gene: TRBV28
d_gene: TRBD2
j_gene: TRBJ2-3
CDR3nt: TGTGCCAGCAGTCCCGCCGGGACTAGCGACACAGATACGCAGTATTTT
CDR3aa: CASSPAGTSDTDTQYF

abundance: -
v_gene: TRBV10-3
d_gene: -
j_gene: TRBJ2-1
CDR3nt: TGTGCCACCCGAGGGGGGGGCTCCTACAATGAGCAGTTCTTC
CDR3aa: CATRGGGSYNEQFF

abundance: -
v_gene: TRBV7-9
d_gene: TRBD2
j_gene: TRBJ2-3
CDR3nt: TGTGCCAGCAGCTTAGGCGGGGGGGCCGATACGCAGTATTTT
CDR3aa: CASSLGGGADTQYF

abundance: -
v_gene: TRBV28
d_gene: TRBD1
j_gene: TRBJ1-2
CDR3nt: TGTGCCAGCAGTTTAACAGGGGGGCTCTATGGCTACACCTTC
CDR3aa: CASSLTGGLYGYTF

abundance: -
v_gene: TRBV19
d_gene: -
j_gene: TRBJ1-2
CDR3nt: TGTGCCAGTAGTATAGATCCGGGCCCCTATGGCTACACCTTC
CDR3aa: CASSIDPGPYGYTF

abundance: -
v_gene: TRBV6-1
d_gene: TRBD1
j_gene: TRBJ2-3
CDR3nt: TGTGCCAGCAGTGCGGGGACAGGGCAATCAGATACGCAGTATTTT
CDR3aa: CASSAGTGQSDTQYF

abundance: -
v_gene: TRBV7-2
d_gene: -
j_gene: TRBJ2-6
CDR3nt: TGTGCCAGCAGCCGAGACAGCTCTGGGGCCAACGTCCTGACTTTC
CDR3aa: CASSRDSSGANVLTF

abundance: -
v_gene: TRBV19
d_gene: -
j_gene: TRBJ1-4
CDR3nt: TGTGCCAGTAGTATGCCACATCCAAGGACTAATGAAAAACTGTTTTTT
CDR3aa: CASSMPHPRTNEKLFF